One sample yielded the 20 T cell receptor beta chains listed below, sequenced in a study of blood T cell repertoires in COVID-19. Using immunoSEQ multiplex PCR, the repertoire was profiled, and TCRdb retains in-frame clones only, with some absent. The table has about 68,000 clones, roughly 89% seen once; the top ten hold about 8.9%. The material sequenced was peripheral blood. Every receptor here comes from a man aged 45-65 years with active COVID-19.

The rearrangement uses TRBV19 and TRBJ2-7, with 8 bases matching TRBD2. CDR1 and CDR2 (germline): LNHDA, SQIVND (reference sequence). The CDR3 totals 16 residues. V was pared by 5 bases and J by 1 base, with 10 bases of the junction left unmatched. Here the CDR3 reads CASSFQPTSGSYEQYF. CDR3 in DNA: TGTGCCAGTAGTTTTCAACCTACTAGCGGTTCCTACGAGCAGTACTTC. The entire variable domain, with the rest obtained from reference TRBV19 and TRBJ2-7, is as follows: DGGITQSPKYLFRKEGQNVTLSCEQNLNHDAMYWYRQDPGQGLRLIYYSQIVNDFQKGDIAEGYSVSREKKESFPLTVTSAQKNPTAFYLCASSFQPTSGSYEQYFGPGTRLTVT.

This chain joins TRBV7-9 and TRBJ2-7, with a possible D match to TRBD1 (6 bases). CDR1 is SEHNR and CDR2 is FQNEAQ in the germline V gene (reference sequence). The germline V and J ends were trimmed by 2 bases and 5 bases, with 13 bases remaining between them. The CDR3 contains 14 residues. The CDR3: CASSLWDTEDEQYF. The CDR3 nucleotides read TGTGCCAGCAGCTTATGGGACACAGAAGACGAGCAGTACTTC.

V gene TRBV6-6 combines with J gene TRBJ1-6, with D perhaps matching TRBD1 (5 bases). The CDR3 is made up of 16 amino acids. V lost 4 bases and J lost 0, with 10 bases in between. Germline loops: CDR1 MNHNY, CDR2 SVGAGI (reference sequence). The DNA for the CDR3 is TGTGCCAGCAGTTCCCACAGGAGCTCCTATAATTCACCCCTCCACTTT. Translating it yields CASSSHRSSYNSPLHF.

This rearrangement joins TRBV29-1 to TRBJ1-2, with 7 bases lining up with TRBD1. The ends lost 4 bases at V and 2 bases at J; junction bases unmatched: 10. The V gene's germline CDR1 is SQVTM and CDR2 ANQGSEA. CDR3 length: 15 residues. The DNA for the CDR3 is TGCAGCGTTGCCGGGACAGATGGGGGCAACTATGGCTACACCTTC. It is translated as CSVAGTDGGNYGYTF.

The chain's CDR3 is CASSERRQGGNQPQHF. The CDR3 DNA follows: TGTGCCAGCAGTGAAAGACGGCAAGGGGGCAATCAGCCCCAGCATTTT. V is TRBV6-1 and J is TRBJ1-5; tentatively, D is TRBD1 (5 bases). The V end was cut by 2 bases, the J end by 2 bases, with 13 bases between. Germline V CDR1 and CDR2: MNHNS, SASEGT. The CDR3 has 16 amino acids.

The CDR3, as DNA: TGCGCCAGCAGCCCAGCGGGGGCCGACTACGAGCAGTACTTC. It is translated as CASSPAGADYEQYF. This sequence joins TRBV4-1 and TRBJ2-7; 8 bases map to TRBD2. CDR3 length equals 14 residues. V dropped 4 bases and J dropped 3; count of bases not matched to a gene: 5. Germline-derived CDR1 and CDR2 are MGHRA and YSYEKL.

The J gene is TRBJ2-2, the V gene TRBV5-4; TRBD1 agrees at 8 bases. Germline V CDR1 and CDR2: SGHNT, YYREEE (reference sequence). V lost 0 bases and J lost 6; bases outside the gene matches: 1. The length of the CDR3 is 14 residues. The CDR3 DNA is TGTGCCAGCAGCTTGGGACAGGGGTCCGGGGAGCTGTTTTTT. Its translation is CASSLGQGSGELFF.

The rearrangement uses TRBV6-2 or TRBV6-3 and TRBJ2-5; TRBD2 might be the D (5 bases). The germline V and J ends were trimmed by 2 bases and 4 bases, with 8 bases remaining between them. The CDR3 runs to 13 residues. Germline V gene lookup returns CDR1 MNHEY and CDR2 SVGEGT. The CDR3 protein is CASSYPEGETQYF. The CDR3, as DNA: TGTGCCAGCAGTTACCCCGAGGGAGAGACCCAGTACTTC.

The chain couples TRBV4-1 to TRBJ2-5; no clear D. Trimming stripped 4 bases from V and 0 bases from J, with 6 bases between. Germline V gives CDR1 MGHRA, CDR2 YSYEKL. The CDR3 totals 13 residues. CDR3 loop: CASSRTHQETQYF. Here the CDR3 DNA reads TGCGCCAGCAGCCGTACACACCAAGAGACCCAGTACTTC.

CDR3 in DNA: TGTGCCAGCAGTCTGGGAAACACCATATATTTT. The encoded protein is CASSLGNTIYF. V is TRBV2 and J is TRBJ1-3; D uncertain. From germline, CDR1 is SNHLY and CDR2 FYNNEI. V was clipped by 5 bases and J by 4 bases, with 3 bases between them. The CDR3 totals 11 residues. The full variable domain, in which reference TRBV2 and TRBJ1-3 provide the parts outside the CDR3, is EPEVTQTPSHQVTQMGQEVILRCVPISNHLYFYWYRQILGQKVEFLVSFYNNEISEKSEIFDDQFSVERPDGSNFTLKIRSTKLEDSAMYFCASSLGNTIYFGEGSWLTVV.

This chain links TRBV5-4 with TRBJ1-1, with 11 bases identical to TRBD1. From germline, CDR1 is SGHNT and CDR2 YYREEE (reference sequence). This CDR3 is built from 15 residues. J lost 6 bases, V lost 4 bases, and 8 bases had no gene match. The CDR3 is CASSPRGTGGSEAFF. The CDR3 DNA follows: TGTGCCAGCAGCCCTCGGGGGACAGGGGGTTCTGAAGCTTTCTTT.

The rearrangement links TRBV5-1 to TRBJ2-7, with a tentative D call TRBD1 (5 bases). The CDR3 runs 13 residues. V was clipped by 4 bases and J by 0 bases, with 8 bases between them. Germline V lookup: CDR1 SGHRS, CDR2 YFSETQ. CDR3 bases: TGCGCCAGCAGCCTGACAGACTCCTACGAGCAGTACTTC. It yields the protein CASSLTDSYEQYF.

This rearrangement joins TRBV5-1 to TRBJ2-5, with 12 bases that match TRBD1. CDR1 and CDR2 (germline): SGHRS, YFSETQ. V dropped 4 bases and J dropped 4; count of bases not matched to a gene: 5. The CDR3 is 15 amino acids. CDR3 sequence reads: CASSTGTGGGETQYF. The CDR3 nucleotides are TGCGCCAGCAGCACCGGGACAGGGGGCGGAGAGACCCAGTACTTC.

The CDR3 DNA is TGTGCCAGCTGTAAGAGGAACACTGAAGCTTTCTTT. This gives the protein CASCKRNTEAFF. This chain uses TRBV6-5 with TRBJ1-1; D unclear. This CDR3 has 12 residues. The V and J ends lost 8 bases and 1 base respectively, with 8 bases between them. The germline V gene has CDR1 MNHEY and CDR2 SVGAGI.

The chain links TRBV10-1 to TRBJ2-2; D might be TRBD1 (6 bases). Germline-derived CDR1 and CDR2 are WNHNN and SYGVQD (reference sequence). This CDR3 contains 15 residues. Between the trimmed V and J ends, which lost 5 bases and 4 bases, there was a span of 14 bases. The chain's CDR3 is CASSPGAGRTGELFF. CDR3 DNA: TGCGCCAGCAGTCCAGGGGCCGGGCGCACCGGGGAGCTGTTTTTT.

The chain carries TRBV19 and TRBJ2-4; 12 positions match TRBD2. In germline, CDR1 is LNHDA, CDR2 SQIVND (reference sequence). CDR3 length equals 18 residues. V was clipped by 6 bases and J by 1 base; unmatched bases: 10. CDR3 sequence reads: CASRPTSGGSGAKNIQYF. CDR3 nucleotides: TGTGCCAGTAGACCGACTAGCGGGGGCTCAGGGGCCAAAAACATTCAGTACTTC.

The chain couples TRBV6-1 to TRBJ2-7; tentatively, D is TRBD1 (6 bases). Germline V CDR1 and CDR2: MNHNS, SASEGT. Trimming removed 0 bases from V and 7 bases from J, with 19 bases in between. The CDR3 spans 16 residues. The CDR3 DNA follows: TGTGCCAGCAGTGAAGCGCTGTGGGGGCGCAGGGAGGAGCAGTACTTC. This translates into CASSEALWGRREEQYF.

This clone was recorded a few times. This CDR3 is CASSVQGSNYGYTF. As DNA, the CDR3 is TGTGCCAGTAGTGTACAGGGATCTAACTATGGCTACACCTTC. The rearrangement uses TRBV19 and TRBJ1-2, with D possibly matching TRBD1 (6 bases). The CDR3 covers 14 residues. Between the trimmed V and J ends, which lost 5 bases and 0 bases, there was a span of 10 bases. In germline, CDR1 is LNHDA, CDR2 SQIVND (reference sequence).

The chain joins TRBV9 to TRBJ2-7; D is possibly TRBD2 (5 bases). The CDR3 contains 14 residues. The germline CDR1 and CDR2 sequences are SGDLS and YYNGEE. V was cut by 4 bases and J by 3 bases, with 14 bases left in between. Here the CDR3 reads CASSPSGVFYEQYF. The CDR3 DNA reads as TGTGCCAGCAGCCCCTCCGGGGTTTTCTACGAGCAGTACTTC.

V and J are TRBV5-1 and TRBJ2-1; TRBD2 aligns across 11 bases. CDR3 length: 16 amino acids. With V trimmed by 0 bases and J by 6 bases, 5 bases remained unmatched. CDR1 is SGHRS and CDR2 is YFSETQ in the germline V gene. The CDR3 DNA reads as TGCGCCAGCAGCTTGGCGACTAGCGGGGTAACCAATGAGCAGTTCTTC. It encodes CASSLATSGVTNEQFF. The full variable domain, in which reference TRBV5-1 and TRBJ2-1 provide the parts outside the CDR3, is KAGVTQTPRYLIKTRGQQVTLSCSPISGHRSVSWYQQTPGQGLQFLFEYFSETQRNKGNFPGRFSGRQFSNSRSEMNVSTLELGDSALYLCASSLATSGVTNEQFFGPGTRLTVL.